The T cell receptor beta chain under discussion was sequenced for a study of blood T cell repertoires in COVID-19. Study background: From the United States, Italy and Spain came samples of acute and convalescent COVID-19. The cDNA or gDNA used as material had been derived from T cells, B-cell-depleted T cells, or PBMCs.

In the original analysis: Reference gene primer amplification gave estimated nucleated cell counts. Sequencing used immunoSEQ multiplex PCR; TCRdb keeps in-frame clones, though not all of them. V and J calls plus clone size are reproduced from that table; the DNA served to infer D and trimming. The repertoire includes about 230,000 clones, about 80% of them detected once, and approximately 4.7% sits in the top ten. Looked up from germline, CDR1 is SGHAT and CDR2 is FQDESV (reference sequence). V shed 5 bases and J shed 5 bases, with 16 bases lying between them. The CDR3 has 15 residues. This TCR came from a man aged 50 to 60 with active or convalescent COVID-19. The rearrangement joins TRBV11-1 to TRBJ2-1, with D unresolved. Sequences were obtained from peripheral blood. As DNA, the CDR3 is TGTGCCAGCAGCCTAGGGTCCCGGCAGGACAATGAGCAGTTCTTC. Translated: CASSLGSRQDNEQFF.